This T cell receptor (beta chain) appears in the sequencing data of a study of naive and memory T cell subsets. General observations from the study: Possibly reflecting memory cells re-expressing CD45RA, a few larger clonotypes occurred in naive repertoires, especially CD8. Each distinct alpha or beta sequence counts as one clonotype.

Germline trimming cut 4 bases from V and 0 bases from J; bases unmatched to any gene: 6. The V gene's germline CDR1 is MGHRA and CDR2 YSYEKL. The CDR3 covers 16 residues. CD4+ T cell IFNgamma after overnight CMV lysate exposure gave donor CMV status. Concerning this clonotype itself: Its specificity is not known.

Two oligonucleotides, mixed equimolar, formed the beta constant-region primer covering TRBC1 and TRBC2. Ligated cDNA was amplified by four rounds of PCR with nested alpha and beta constant-region primers and SP2. MiXCR, run by TCRdb on the UMI-ligation and nested PCR reads, gives a single entry per CDR3 protein. Here the sample spans over 110,000 distinct CDR3 sequences, approximately 20% being singletons. V gene TRBV4-1 combines with J gene TRBJ2-7; the match to TRBD2 covers 10 bases. This receptor was identified in a human donor in good health. The sample consisted of naive CD8+ T cells from blood. The CDR3 coding sequence is TGCGCCAGCAGCCTCGGACTAGCGGAGAGCTCCTACGAGCAGTACTTC. Translating gives CASSLGLAESSYEQYF.